Below are 30 T cell receptor beta chains sequenced from a single sample in a study of T-cell reconstitution after alpha-beta-depleted transplantation in children. Unique molecular identifiers were incorporated during preparation of the TCRbeta library. TCRdb itself ran the PCR reads through MiXCR, one entry per CDR3 protein. The sample shows 450,000 to 600,000 distinct CDR3 sequences, 10% to 13% of them seen only once. Source: PBMCs, taken before TCRalphabeta/CD19-depleted stem cell transplant. Receptors were obtained from a child aged 2 to 9 with inherited bone marrow failure, due to receive a stem cell transplant.

At least ten counts were recorded for this clonotype. The CDR3 here is CASSQGRDVHSGNTIYF. CDR3 bases: TGCGCCAGCAGCCAAGGGAGGGACGTCCACTCTGGAAACACCATATATTTT. The rearrangement uses TRBV4-3 and TRBJ1-3; D may be TRBD1 (5 bases). Per germline, CDR1 LGHNA and CDR2 YSLEER. The CDR3 covers 17 residues. The V end lost 1 base, the J end lost 0 bases, and 13 bases lay between the germline ends.

This sequence joins TRBV7-2 and TRBJ2-1; 7 nucleotides line up with TRBD2. Trimming removed 4 bases from V and 8 bases from J; junction bases left unmatched: 11. CDR1 SGHTA and CDR2 FQGNSA come from the germline V gene. This CDR3 has 15 amino acids. CDR3 loop: CASSSPGLGVDEQFF. The CDR3 DNA reads TGTGCCAGCAGCTCCCCCGGACTAGGGGTAGATGAGCAGTTCTTC.

The table lists this clonotype with a few counts. The chain uses TRBV15 and TRBJ1-5; D gene uncertain. The V gene lost 0 bases and the J gene lost 2 bases, with 8 bases spanning the gap. CDR3 length equals 15 residues. Germline-derived CDR1 and CDR2 are LNHNV and YYDKDF (reference sequence). The CDR3 sequence is CATSRDLAGNQPQHF. The CDR3, as DNA: TGTGCCACCAGCAGAGATCTGGCTGGCAATCAGCCCCAGCATTTT.

This clonotype occurred many times. The J gene is TRBJ2-3, the V gene TRBV4-2, with 8 bases lining up with TRBD1. V shed 4 bases, J shed 4 bases, and the junction held 13 bases outside the gene matches. Germline V lookup: CDR1 LGHNA, CDR2 YNFKEQ. The CDR3 is 17 amino acids. The CDR3 region has the DNA TGTGCCAGCAGCCCCCCCGAAGGACAGGGTGGGTCAGATACGCAGTATTTT. Translated, it gives CASSPPEGQGGSDTQYF.

The gene calls are TRBV13 and TRBJ2-5; D call uncertain. The CDR3 totals 13 residues. V was clipped by 2 bases and J by 7 bases, with 11 bases between them. CDR1 is PRHDT and CDR2 is FYEKMQ in the germline V gene (reference sequence). CDR3 in amino acids: CASSLSSLGTQYF. The CDR3 DNA reads TGTGCCAGCAGCTTATCAAGTTTAGGGACCCAGTACTTC.

At least ten counts were recorded for this clonotype. V and J are TRBV4-3 and TRBJ2-1; 8 nucleotides match TRBD2. CDR3 length: 15 amino acids. V lost 2 bases and J lost 5; bases outside the gene matches: 5. Germline assignment: CDR1 LGHNA and CDR2 YSLEER. The CDR3 coding sequence is TGCGCCAGCAGCCAATTAGCGGGATCGGACAATGAGCAGTTCTTC. This sequence encodes CASSQLAGSDNEQFF.

This clonotype was detected many times. The rearrangement links TRBV7-9 to TRBJ2-7, with 9 bases that match TRBD2. Germline loops: CDR1 SEHNR, CDR2 FQNEAQ (reference sequence). V lost 1 base, J lost 3 bases, and 4 bases stayed unmatched. The CDR3 spans 15 residues. The CDR3 sequence is CASSLGMTSGYEQYF. DNA for the CDR3: TGTGCCAGCAGCTTAGGGATGACTAGCGGCTACGAGCAGTACTTC.

Many counts were recorded for this clonotype. The V and J genes are TRBV20-1 and TRBJ2-7; 9 positions match TRBD1. This CDR3 has 13 residues. V lost 3 bases, J lost 3 bases, and 3 bases stayed unmatched. CDR1 is DFQATT and CDR2 is SNEGSKA in the germline V gene (reference sequence). The CDR3 coding sequence is TGCAGTGCTAGCCGGGACAGGGACTACGAGCAGTACTTC. Amino acid sequence: CSASRDRDYEQYF.

The chain has TRBV12-3 or TRBV12-4 and TRBJ2-7; 9 bases match TRBD1. Trimming at V came to 6 bases and at J to 7 bases, leaving 1 base not matched to a gene. The CDR3 is made up of 11 amino acids. In DNA form, the CDR3 reads TGTGCCAGCAGGGGGACAGGGGAGCAGTACTTC. Its translation: CASRGTGEQYF.

This clonotype was observed at least ten times. This chain links TRBV4-3 with TRBJ2-7, with D possibly being TRBD2 (6 bases). The ends were cut back, 0 bases at V and 2 bases at J, with 11 bases in the middle. The CDR3 spans 15 residues. Germline CDR1 is LGHNA and CDR2 is YSLEER. The CDR3 is CASSQDAGPPYEQYF. The DNA for the CDR3 is TGCGCCAGCAGCCAAGACGCGGGGCCGCCCTACGAGCAGTACTTC.

There are many counts of this clonotype. The chain couples TRBV24-1 to TRBJ2-1; D gene unclear. Trimming removed 3 bases from V and 3 bases from J, with 17 bases in between. Germline V lookup: CDR1 KGHDR, CDR2 SFDVKD. The length of the CDR3 is 17 residues. In DNA, the CDR3 is TGTGCCACCAGTGATAGGACCGGAGCGCAAAGCTACAATGAGCAGTTCTTC. Its protein is CATSDRTGAQSYNEQFF.

This clonotype was observed many times. This chain links TRBV9 with TRBJ2-1; weak D call: TRBD2 (6 bases). V was trimmed by 4 bases and J by 8 bases, leaving 16 bases between them. This CDR3 comprises 14 residues. The germline V gene encodes CDR1 SGDLS and CDR2 YYNGEE. The CDR3 sequence is CASSPIGEDDEQFF. The CDR3 region has the DNA TGTGCCAGCAGCCCGATAGGGGAGGACGATGAGCAGTTCTTC. The entire variable domain, with the rest obtained from reference TRBV9 and TRBJ2-1, is as follows: DSGVTQTPKHLITATGQRVTLRCSPRSGDLSVYWYQQSLDQGLQFLIQYYNGEERAKGNILERFSAQQFPDLHSELNLSSLELGDSALYFCASSPIGEDDEQFFGPGTRLTVL.

This sequence joins TRBV29-1 and TRBJ1-1; possible D gene TRBD1, 5 bases. Germline V lookup: CDR1 SQVTM, CDR2 ANQGSEA. Trimming pared 0 bases from V and 12 bases from J, leaving 11 bases between. The CDR3 totals 11 residues. CDR3 loop: CSVEDGGVSFF. CDR3 in DNA: TGCAGCGTTGAAGATGGGGGGGTCTCTTTCTTT.

This clonotype was seen ten or more times. The chain links TRBV4-3 to TRBJ2-1; 7 bases match TRBD2. V shed 0 bases and J 2 bases; nucleotides not matched to a gene: 4. The CDR3 covers 16 residues. The germline CDR1 and CDR2 sequences are LGHNA and YSLEER. The CDR3 protein is CASSQDRGGPYNEQFF. CDR3 coding DNA: TGCGCCAGCAGCCAAGATAGGGGAGGGCCCTACAATGAGCAGTTCTTC.

This clonotype was picked up a small number of times. The chain carries TRBV20-1 and TRBJ2-6; 12 bases match TRBD2. This CDR3 is 18 amino acids long. J gave up 1 base and V 3 bases, and 7 bases lay outside the gene matches. Germline V gene data show CDR1 as DFQATT and CDR2 as SNEGSKA (reference sequence). The CDR3, as DNA: TGCAGTGCTAGCCCGACTAGCGGGAGTACTTCTGGGGCCAACGTCCTGACTTTC. Translated: CSASPTSGSTSGANVLTF.

A word on this clonotype: A much larger clone lies one base from this, so it may be a read error. V gene TRBV7-9 combines with J gene TRBJ1-1; D is unresolved. The CDR3 runs to 15 residues. Looked up from germline, CDR1 is SEHNR and CDR2 is FQNEAQ (reference sequence). The CDR3 DNA follows: TGTGCCAGCAGCTTAGTATCGGGGTTGAACACTGACGCTTTCTTT. It yields the protein CASSLVSGLNTDAFF.

This clonotype was recorded at least ten times. The V and J genes are TRBV5-1 and TRBJ1-2; D gene unclear. V was shortened by 4 bases and J by 6 bases, with 13 bases between the two germline ends. Germline V CDR1 and CDR2: SGHRS, YFSETQ. This CDR3 is built from 13 residues. The CDR3 loop reads CASSPGWGDGYTF. CDR3 DNA sequence: TGCGCCAGCAGCCCCGGATGGGGAGATGGCTACACCTTC.

This clonotype came up a few times. The chain carries TRBV28 and TRBJ2-5; D is ambiguous. This CDR3 region has 14 residues. V lost 7 bases to trimming and J lost 5 bases, with 17 bases between them. Per germline, CDR1 MDHEN and CDR2 SYDVKM. The CDR3 nucleotides read TGTGCCAGCAACAACCCCCGGCGCCAGGAGACCCAGTACTTC. It codes for CASNNPRRQETQYF.

V is TRBV6-5 and J is TRBJ2-5, with 8 bases lining up with TRBD1. With V trimmed by 1 base and J by 3 bases, 7 bases remained unmatched. The length of the CDR3 is 16 residues. Germline V gene sequence: CDR1 MNHEY, CDR2 SVGAGI. The CDR3 region is CASSYWPGQDEETQYF. CDR3 bases: TGTGCCAGCAGTTACTGGCCGGGACAGGATGAAGAGACCCAGTACTTC.

About this clonotype: This may stem from a read error, because a much larger clone lies one nucleotide away. This chain connects TRBV4-3 to TRBJ2-1; 9 bases agree with TRBD2. The CDR3 is 17 amino acids. Germline V gives CDR1 LGHNA, CDR2 YSLEER. The CDR3 is CACSQEVSGSPYNEQFF. The CDR3 nucleotides read TGCGCCTGCAGCCAAGAAGTTAGCGGGAGCCCCTACAATGAGCAGTTCTTC.

This clonotype was seen many times. This chain uses TRBV29-1 with TRBJ1-2; 7 nucleotides match TRBD1. This CDR3 has 12 residues. Germline V gene data show CDR1 as SQVTM and CDR2 as ANQGSEA. J gave up 3 bases and V 7 bases, and 5 bases lay outside the gene matches. The chain's CDR3 is CSGFGTDYGYTF. CDR3 coding DNA: TGCAGCGGCTTCGGGACAGACTATGGCTACACCTTC.

This clonotype was found many times. This chain links TRBV5-1 with TRBJ2-2; 10 bases are shared with TRBD1. CDR1 and CDR2 from the germline V gene are SGHRS and YFSETQ. The V gene end was trimmed by 3 bases and the J gene end by 3 bases; junction bases not matched to a gene: 5. The CDR3 extends over 16 amino acids. The CDR3 DNA reads TGCGCCAGCAGCTACGGCGACAGGGGGCACACCGGGGAGCTGTTTTTT. This codes for CASSYGDRGHTGELFF.

The CDR3 region is CASSYTTLGTDYGYTF. CDR3 bases: TGTGCCAGCAGTTACACTACTTTAGGAACTGACTATGGCTACACCTTC. V usage is TRBV6-5 and J usage is TRBJ1-2; D is uncertain. The CDR3 extends over 16 amino acids. V gave up 2 bases and J gave up 3 bases, with 16 bases separating them. From germline, CDR1 is MNHEY and CDR2 SVGAGI.

The genes are TRBV12-3 or TRBV12-4 and TRBJ1-1, with 8 bases identical to TRBD1. This CDR3 region has 13 residues. V dropped 3 bases and J dropped 10; count of bases not matched to a gene: 7. CDR3 DNA: TGTGCCAGCAGTTTCGACAGGGGAAGGGGAGCTTTCTTT. Translation gives CASSFDRGRGAFF.

This clonotype was seen many times. The chain uses TRBV3-1 and TRBJ2-4; unclear D gene. V dropped 1 base and J dropped 4 bases, with 11 bases sitting between them. The germline V gene has CDR1 LGHDT and CDR2 YNNKEL (reference sequence). The CDR3 is made up of 15 amino acids. The CDR3 DNA is TGTGCCAGCAGCCAAGTCCCGATTGGGAAAAACATTCAGTACTTC. Encoded protein: CASSQVPIGKNIQYF. The full variable domain, completed using reference TRBV3-1 and TRBJ2-4, is DTAVSQTPKYLVTQMGNDKSIKCEQNLGHDTMYWYKQDSKKFLKIMFSYNNKELIINETVPNRFSPKSPDKAHLNLHINSLELGDSAVYFCASSQVPIGKNIQYFGAGTRLSVL.

The gene calls are TRBV12-3 or TRBV12-4 and TRBJ2-7; no firm D call. Deletions cut 3 bases from V and 0 bases from J, with 6 bases between. There are 13 residues in the CDR3. CDR3 amino acids: CASSLRISYEQYF. CDR3 nucleotide sequence: TGTGCCAGCAGTTTGAGGATCTCCTACGAGCAGTACTTC.

This clonotype was found many times. This chain connects TRBV7-2 to TRBJ2-3; D unresolved. Trimming shortened V by 1 base and J by 4 bases, and 6 bases separated the two germline ends. Germline CDR1 is SGHTA and CDR2 is FQGNSA. The CDR3 runs 13 residues. Here the CDR3 DNA reads TGTGCCAGCAGCTTAGAGGCGTCAGATACGCAGTATTTT. Translation gives CASSLEASDTQYF.

In this sample, this clonotype turned up many times. The chain couples TRBV5-1 to TRBJ2-7; D not certain. Trimming removed 0 bases from V and 5 bases from J, with 9 bases in between. Germline V gives CDR1 SGHRS, CDR2 YFSETQ. There are 13 residues in the CDR3. The CDR3 DNA follows: TGCGCCAGCAGCTTGGGGGAAGGAGACGAGCAGTACTTC. Protein sequence: CASSLGEGDEQYF.

J is TRBJ2-7 and V is TRBV9; tentative D call: TRBD1 (6 bases). The CDR3 has 14 residues. V was cut by 0 bases and J by 3 bases, with 10 bases left in between. Germline CDR1 is SGDLS and CDR2 is YYNGEE. CDR3 DNA: TGTGCCAGCAGCGTAGCGTCAGGGGACTACGAGCAGTACTTC. It yields the protein CASSVASGDYEQYF.

The rearrangement uses TRBV24-1 and TRBJ2-3; D is uncertain. Germline CDR1 is KGHDR and CDR2 is SFDVKD. This CDR3 is 11 amino acids long. Trimming stripped 6 bases from V and 3 bases from J, with 3 bases between. CDR3 bases: TGTGCCACCAGTCGGACAGATACGCAGTATTTT. Translated, it gives CATSRTDTQYF.